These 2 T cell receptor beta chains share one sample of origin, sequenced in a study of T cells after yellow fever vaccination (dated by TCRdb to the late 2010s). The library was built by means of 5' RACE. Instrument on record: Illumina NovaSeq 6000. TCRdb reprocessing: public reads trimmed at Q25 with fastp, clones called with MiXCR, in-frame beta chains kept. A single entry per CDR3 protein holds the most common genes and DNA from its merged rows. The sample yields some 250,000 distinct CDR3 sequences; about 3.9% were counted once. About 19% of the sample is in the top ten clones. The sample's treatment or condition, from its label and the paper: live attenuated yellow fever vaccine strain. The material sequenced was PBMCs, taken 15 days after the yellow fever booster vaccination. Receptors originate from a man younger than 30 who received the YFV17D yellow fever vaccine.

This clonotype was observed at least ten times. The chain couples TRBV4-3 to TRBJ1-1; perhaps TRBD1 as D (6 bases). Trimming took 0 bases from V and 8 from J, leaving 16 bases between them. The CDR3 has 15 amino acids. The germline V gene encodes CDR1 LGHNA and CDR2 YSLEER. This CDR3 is CASSQDPGGLSEAFF. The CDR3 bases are TGCGCCAGCAGCCAAGATCCTGGGGGCTTGTCGGAAGCTTTCTTT.

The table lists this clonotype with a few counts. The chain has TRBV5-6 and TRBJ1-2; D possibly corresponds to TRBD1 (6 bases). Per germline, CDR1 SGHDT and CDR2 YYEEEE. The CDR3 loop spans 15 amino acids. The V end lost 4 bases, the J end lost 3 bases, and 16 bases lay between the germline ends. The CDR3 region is CASSLLDSRHYGYTF. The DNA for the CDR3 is TGTGCCAGCAGCCTTCTGGACAGTCGTCACTATGGCTACACCTTC.